One T cell receptor beta chain is described in this entry. The antigen is undetermined. PCR primers comprised 60 Vbeta and 13 Jbeta primers. The table came from immunoSEQ multiplex PCR; TCRdb's copy has only in-frame clones and leaves some out. The data show fewer than 75,000 clones, about four fifths seen once. This record comes from a study of cytomegalovirus exposure and HLA in healthy donors. Across the study: Sequencing of 150 million to 200 million T cells in an earlier analysis found 90 million to 120 million unique TCR beta sequences. Points from the study as a whole: It was in a later analysis that TCR association rates were seen to vary by HLA locus, highest for DRB1 and lowest for HLA-C. A later analysis appeared to link common viral pathogens to several of the most significant clusters. Solely CMV serostatus was available to characterize immune exposure.

The V and J ends lost 6 bases and 2 bases respectively, with 14 bases between them. Germline assignment: CDR1 MGHDK and CDR2 SYGVNS. This CDR3 has 15 residues. This TCR came from a woman aged 25 to 39 in good health and CMV-seronegative. V gene TRBV25-1 combines with J gene TRBJ1-3, with D perhaps matching TRBD1 (5 bases). Material: PBMCs. CDR3: CASRSAGGAGNTIYF. As DNA, the CDR3 is TGTGCCAGCAGATCTGCGGGGGGGGCTGGAAACACCATATATTTT.